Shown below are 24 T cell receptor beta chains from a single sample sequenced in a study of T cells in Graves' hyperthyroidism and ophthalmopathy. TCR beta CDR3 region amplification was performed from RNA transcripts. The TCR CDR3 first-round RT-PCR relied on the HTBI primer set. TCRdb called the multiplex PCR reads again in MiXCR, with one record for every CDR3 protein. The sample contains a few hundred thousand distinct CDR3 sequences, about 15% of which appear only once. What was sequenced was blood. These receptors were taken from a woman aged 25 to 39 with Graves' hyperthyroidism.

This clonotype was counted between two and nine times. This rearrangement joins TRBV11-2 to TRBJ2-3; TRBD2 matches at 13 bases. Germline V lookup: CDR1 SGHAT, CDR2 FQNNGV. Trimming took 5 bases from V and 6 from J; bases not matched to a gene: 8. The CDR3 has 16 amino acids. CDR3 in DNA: TGTGCCAGCAGCCGGGGGACTAGCGGGAACTTTGATACGCAGTATTTT. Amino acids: CASSRGTSGNFDTQYF. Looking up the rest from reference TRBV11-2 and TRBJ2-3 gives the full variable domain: EAGVAQSPRYKIIEKRQSVAFWCNPISGHATLYWYQQILGQGPKLLIQFQNNGVVDDSQLPKDRFSAERLKGVDSTLKIQPAKLEDSAVYLCASSRGTSGNFDTQYFGPGTRLTVL.

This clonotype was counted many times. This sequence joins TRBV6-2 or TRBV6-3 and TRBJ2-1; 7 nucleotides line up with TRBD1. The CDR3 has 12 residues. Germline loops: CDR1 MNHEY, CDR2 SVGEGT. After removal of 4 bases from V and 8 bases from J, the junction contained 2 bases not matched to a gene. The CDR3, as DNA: TGTGCCAGCAGTTTTACAGGGGATGAGCAGTTCTTC. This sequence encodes CASSFTGDEQFF.

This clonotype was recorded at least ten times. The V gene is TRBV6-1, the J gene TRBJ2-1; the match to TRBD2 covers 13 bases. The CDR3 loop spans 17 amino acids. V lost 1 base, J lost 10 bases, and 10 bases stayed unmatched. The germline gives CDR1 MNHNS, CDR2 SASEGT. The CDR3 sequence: CASSEGKGTSGREEQFF. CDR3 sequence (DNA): TGTGCCAGCAGTGAAGGGAAGGGAACTAGCGGGAGGGAGGAGCAGTTCTTC.

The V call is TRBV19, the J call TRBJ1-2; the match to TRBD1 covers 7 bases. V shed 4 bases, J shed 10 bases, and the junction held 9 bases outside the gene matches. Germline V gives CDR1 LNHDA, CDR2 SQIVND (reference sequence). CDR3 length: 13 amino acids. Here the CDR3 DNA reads TGTGCCAGTAGTACCGACAGGGAACGGCTCTACACCTTC. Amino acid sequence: CASSTDRERLYTF.

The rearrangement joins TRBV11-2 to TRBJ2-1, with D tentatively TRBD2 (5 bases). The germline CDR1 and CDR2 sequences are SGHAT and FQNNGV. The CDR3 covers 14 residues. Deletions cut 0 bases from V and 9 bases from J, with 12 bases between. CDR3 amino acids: CASSLDGSRAEQFF. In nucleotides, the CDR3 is TGTGCCAGCAGCTTAGATGGCTCGAGGGCTGAGCAGTTCTTC.

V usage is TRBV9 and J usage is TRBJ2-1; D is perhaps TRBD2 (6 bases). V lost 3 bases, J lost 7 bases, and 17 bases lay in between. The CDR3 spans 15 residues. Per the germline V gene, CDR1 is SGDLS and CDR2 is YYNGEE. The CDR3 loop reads CASSEGSGGGNEQFF. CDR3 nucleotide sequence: TGTGCCAGCAGCGAGGGATCAGGTGGAGGGAATGAGCAGTTCTTC. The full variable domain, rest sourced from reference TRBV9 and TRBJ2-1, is DSGVTQTPKHLITATGQRVTLRCSPRSGDLSVYWYQQSLDQGLQFLIQYYNGEERAKGNILERFSAQQFPDLHSELNLSSLELGDSALYFCASSEGSGGGNEQFFGPGTRLTVL.

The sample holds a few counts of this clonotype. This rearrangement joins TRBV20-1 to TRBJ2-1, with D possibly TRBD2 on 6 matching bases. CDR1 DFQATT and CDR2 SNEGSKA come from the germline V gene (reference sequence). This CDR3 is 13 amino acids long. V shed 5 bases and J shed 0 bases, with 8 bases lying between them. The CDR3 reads CSARESSYNEQFF. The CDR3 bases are TGCAGTGCTCGGGAGAGCTCCTACAATGAGCAGTTCTTC.

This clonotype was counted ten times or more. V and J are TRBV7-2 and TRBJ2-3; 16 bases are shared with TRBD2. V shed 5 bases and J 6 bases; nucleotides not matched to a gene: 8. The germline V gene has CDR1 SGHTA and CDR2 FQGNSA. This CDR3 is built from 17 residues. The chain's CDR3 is CASSRGTSGRALDTQYF. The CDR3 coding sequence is TGTGCCAGCAGCCGAGGGACTAGCGGGAGGGCCCTCGATACGCAGTATTTT.

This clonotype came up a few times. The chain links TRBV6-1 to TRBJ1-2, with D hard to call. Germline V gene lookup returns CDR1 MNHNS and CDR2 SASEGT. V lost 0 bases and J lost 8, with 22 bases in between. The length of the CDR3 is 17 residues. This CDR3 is CASSEARNVRLAEGYTF. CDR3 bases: TGTGCCAGCAGTGAAGCGCGTAACGTCCGTCTAGCGGAAGGCTACACCTTC.

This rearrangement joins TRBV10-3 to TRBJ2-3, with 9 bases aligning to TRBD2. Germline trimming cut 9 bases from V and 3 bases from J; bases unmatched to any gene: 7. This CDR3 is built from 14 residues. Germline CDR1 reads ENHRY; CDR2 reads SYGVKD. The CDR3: CAIRGLAPTDTQYF. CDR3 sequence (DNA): TGTGCCATTCGTGGACTAGCGCCAACAGATACGCAGTATTTT.

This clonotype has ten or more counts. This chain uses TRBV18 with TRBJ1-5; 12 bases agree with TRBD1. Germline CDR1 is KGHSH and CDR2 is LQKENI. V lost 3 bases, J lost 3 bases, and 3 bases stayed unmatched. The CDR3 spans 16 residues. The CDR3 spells CASSPGTGGVNQPQHF. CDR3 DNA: TGTGCCAGCTCACCTGGGACAGGGGGCGTCAATCAGCCCCAGCATTTT.

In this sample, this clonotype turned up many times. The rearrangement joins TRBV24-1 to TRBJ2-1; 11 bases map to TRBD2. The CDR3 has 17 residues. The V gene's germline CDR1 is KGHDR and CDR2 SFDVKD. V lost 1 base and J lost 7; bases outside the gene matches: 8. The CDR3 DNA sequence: TGTGCCACCAGTGATTTTGAGGCTAGCGGGAGGTCTAATGAGCAGTTCTTC. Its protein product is CATSDFEASGRSNEQFF.

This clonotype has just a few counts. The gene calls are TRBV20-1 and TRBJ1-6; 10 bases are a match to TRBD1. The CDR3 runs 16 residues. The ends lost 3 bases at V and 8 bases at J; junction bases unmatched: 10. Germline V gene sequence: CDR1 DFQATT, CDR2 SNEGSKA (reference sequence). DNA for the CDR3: TGCAGTGCTAGGCCCTCCGGACAGGGGGGATATTCACCCCTCCACTTT. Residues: CSARPSGQGGYSPLHF.

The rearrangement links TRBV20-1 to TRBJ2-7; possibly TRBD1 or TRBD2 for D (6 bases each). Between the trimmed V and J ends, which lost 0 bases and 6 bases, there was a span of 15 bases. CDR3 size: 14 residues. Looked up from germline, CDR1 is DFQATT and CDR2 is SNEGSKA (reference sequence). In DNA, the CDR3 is TGCAGTGCTAGAGATATAGGGGGAGGAGCCGAGCAGTACTTC. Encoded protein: CSARDIGGGAEQYF.

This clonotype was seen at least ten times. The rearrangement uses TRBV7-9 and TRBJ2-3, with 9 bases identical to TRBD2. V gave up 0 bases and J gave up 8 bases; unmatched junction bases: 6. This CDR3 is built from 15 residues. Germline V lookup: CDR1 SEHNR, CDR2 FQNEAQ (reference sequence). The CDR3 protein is CASSLAFLAGTTQYF. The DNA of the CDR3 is TGTGCCAGCAGCTTAGCCTTTCTAGCGGGGACTACGCAGTATTTT.

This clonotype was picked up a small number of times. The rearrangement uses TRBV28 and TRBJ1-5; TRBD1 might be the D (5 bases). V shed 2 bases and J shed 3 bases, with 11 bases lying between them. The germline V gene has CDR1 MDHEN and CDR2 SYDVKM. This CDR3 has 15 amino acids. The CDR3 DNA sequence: TGTGCCAGCAGTTTACGCATGGGGGTCAATCAGCCCCAGCATTTT. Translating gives CASSLRMGVNQPQHF.

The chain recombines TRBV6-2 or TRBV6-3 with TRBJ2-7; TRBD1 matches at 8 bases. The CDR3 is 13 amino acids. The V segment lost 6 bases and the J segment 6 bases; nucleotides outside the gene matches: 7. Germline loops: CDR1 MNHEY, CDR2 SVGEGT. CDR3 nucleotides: TGTGCCAGCAGGGGACGGACAGGGACCGAGCAGTACTTC. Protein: CASRGRTGTEQYF.

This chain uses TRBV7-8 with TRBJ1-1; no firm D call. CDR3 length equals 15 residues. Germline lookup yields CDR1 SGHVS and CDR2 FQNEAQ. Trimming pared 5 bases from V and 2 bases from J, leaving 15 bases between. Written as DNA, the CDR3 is TGTGCCAGCAGCAAACCTGTTGGGAGAAACACTGAAGCTTTCTTT. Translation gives CASSKPVGRNTEAFF.

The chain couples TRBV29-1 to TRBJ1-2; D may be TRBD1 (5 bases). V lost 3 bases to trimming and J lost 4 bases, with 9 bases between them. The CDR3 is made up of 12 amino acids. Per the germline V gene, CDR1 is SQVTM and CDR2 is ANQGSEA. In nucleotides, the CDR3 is TGCAGCGTTGATTCGGGACCCTATGGCTACACCTTC. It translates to CSVDSGPYGYTF.

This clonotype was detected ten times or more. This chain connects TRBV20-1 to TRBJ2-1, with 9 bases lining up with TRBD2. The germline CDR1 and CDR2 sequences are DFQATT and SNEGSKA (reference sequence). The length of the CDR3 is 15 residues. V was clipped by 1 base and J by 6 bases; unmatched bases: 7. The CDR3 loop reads CSARVVSGSTNEQFF. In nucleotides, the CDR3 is TGCAGTGCTAGAGTAGTTAGCGGGAGTACCAATGAGCAGTTCTTC.

The CDR3 DNA reads TGCAGTGCTCTTAGGACTAGCGGGAGGGGGGAGACCCAGTACTTC. It is translated as CSALRTSGRGETQYF. The V gene is TRBV20-1, the J gene TRBJ2-5; 15 nucleotides agree with TRBD2. The ends lost 5 bases at V and 5 bases at J; junction bases unmatched: 6. This CDR3 comprises 15 residues. Germline V lookup: CDR1 DFQATT, CDR2 SNEGSKA (reference sequence).

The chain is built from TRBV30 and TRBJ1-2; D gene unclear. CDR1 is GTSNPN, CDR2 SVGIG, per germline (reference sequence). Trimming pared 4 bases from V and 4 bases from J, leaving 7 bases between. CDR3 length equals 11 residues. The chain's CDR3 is CAWTALYGYTF. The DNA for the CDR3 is TGTGCCTGGACCGCCCTCTATGGCTACACCTTC.

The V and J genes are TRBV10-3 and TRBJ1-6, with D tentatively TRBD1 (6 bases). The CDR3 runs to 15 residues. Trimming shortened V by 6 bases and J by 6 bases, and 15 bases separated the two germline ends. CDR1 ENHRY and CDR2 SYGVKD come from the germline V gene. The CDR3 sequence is CAISQGLNSNSPLHF. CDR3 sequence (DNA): TGTGCCATCAGCCAGGGGTTGAATAGTAATTCACCCCTCCACTTT.

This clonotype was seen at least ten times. The CDR3 sequence is CASSFLGTASYNEQFF. CDR3 sequence (DNA): TGTGCCAGCAGTTTTCTTGGGACAGCGTCCTACAATGAGCAGTTCTTC. The chain couples TRBV28 to TRBJ2-1; 7 nucleotides agree with TRBD1. The CDR3 runs 16 residues. Germline assignment: CDR1 MDHEN and CDR2 SYDVKM. The trim removed 3 bases at V and 1 base at J, leaving 6 bases unmatched.